A single sample gave rise to the 24 T cell receptor beta chains below, sequenced in a study of CD8+ T cells in alopecia areata. cDNA prepared by RNA extraction and subsequent reverse transcription served as the template for sequencing. Using immunoSEQ multiplex PCR, the repertoire was profiled, and TCRdb retains in-frame clones only, with some absent. The repertoire includes 100,000 to 150,000 clones, around 49% of them detected once, and roughly 20% sits in the top ten. The sample here was CD8+ T cells sorted from blood, taken at week 0. The receptors derive from a human donor with alopecia areata.

In this sample, this clone turned up a few times. The chain links TRBV7-9 to TRBJ1-1; D is undetermined. Germline CDR1 and CDR2: SEHNR and FQNEAQ (reference sequence). The CDR3 runs to 17 residues. V was clipped by 1 base and J by 1 base, with 16 bases between them. The CDR3 is CASSLDASMSGNTEAFF. CDR3 bases: TGTGCCAGCAGCTTAGATGCCAGCATGTCTGGGAACACTGAAGCTTTCTTT.

This clone occurred a few times. The chain couples TRBV27 to TRBJ2-7, with a tentative D call TRBD2 (6 bases). The CDR3 is 13 amino acids. V shed 3 bases and J shed 6 bases, with 12 bases lying between them. Germline V gives CDR1 MNHEY, CDR2 SMNVEV (reference sequence). This chain's CDR3 is CASSLVWRGEQYF. In DNA form, the CDR3 reads TGTGCCAGCAGTTTGGTTTGGAGGGGCGAGCAGTACTTC.

This clone has just a few counts. CDR3 nucleotides: TGTGCCAGCAGCCCCAAGAGGGCCGATACGCAGTATTTT. The encoded protein is CASSPKRADTQYF. This chain joins TRBV7-6 and TRBJ2-3; a possible D gene is TRBD2 (5 bases). CDR1 is SGHVS and CDR2 is FNYEAQ in the germline V gene. V lost 5 bases and J 6 bases, leaving 12 bases between the germline ends. This CDR3 has 13 amino acids.

This clone is labeled as medium-sized. The gene calls are TRBV19 and TRBJ2-1; 8 nucleotides match TRBD1. CDR3 length: 16 residues. With 6 bases clipped from V and 4 bases from J, the junction kept 11 bases outside the gene matches. CDR1 LNHDA and CDR2 SQIVND come from the germline V gene (reference sequence). CDR3 amino acids: CASRVTGDNPYNEQFF. CDR3 DNA: TGTGCCAGTAGAGTGACAGGGGATAACCCTTACAATGAGCAGTTCTTC.

This chain uses TRBV4-1 with TRBJ2-3, with unresolved D. Germline V gene lookup returns CDR1 MGHRA and CDR2 YSYEKL. V lost 0 bases, J lost 0 bases, and 13 bases lay in between. The CDR3 covers 17 residues. This CDR3 reads CASSQEPYTVSTDTQYF. The CDR3 DNA reads as TGCGCCAGCAGCCAAGAGCCTTACACGGTTAGCACAGATACGCAGTATTTT.

V usage is TRBV6-1 and J usage is TRBJ2-5; 7 nucleotides match TRBD1. Per germline, CDR1 MNHNS and CDR2 SASEGT. This CDR3 region has 16 residues. The V segment lost 4 bases and the J segment 2 bases; nucleotides outside the gene matches: 10. The CDR3 here is CASSVFFQGEQETQYF. The DNA for the CDR3 is TGTGCCAGCAGTGTCTTCTTTCAGGGGGAGCAAGAGACCCAGTACTTC.

This chain connects TRBV13 to TRBJ1-6; D gene uncertain. Trimming stripped 1 base from V and 10 bases from J, with 5 bases between. This CDR3 has 12 amino acids. The germline gives CDR1 PRHDT, CDR2 FYEKMQ (reference sequence). This chain's CDR3 is CASSLEGSPLHF. Written as DNA, the CDR3 is TGTGCCAGCAGCTTAGAAGGGTCACCCCTCCACTTT.

V gene TRBV5-1 combines with J gene TRBJ2-4, with D possibly being TRBD1 or TRBD2 (5 bases each). Trimming pared 4 bases from V and 6 bases from J, leaving 14 bases between. The CDR3 has 14 amino acids. Germline-derived CDR1 and CDR2 are SGHRS and YFSETQ. CDR3 sequence (DNA): TGCGCCAGCAGCCTAACCGGGACGGGAAACATTCAGTACTTC. Protein sequence: CASSLTGTGNIQYF.

The table lists this clone with a few counts. Other DNA sequences of this sample code for an identical CDR3. The chain combines TRBV4-1 with TRBJ1-2; D remains unclear. Deletions cut 3 bases from V and 2 bases from J, with 7 bases between. The CDR3 contains 13 residues. Germline CDR1 and CDR2: MGHRA and YSYEKL. The CDR3 region has the DNA TGCGCCAGCAGCCAGGTCAGGAACTATGGCTACACCTTC. It yields the protein CASSQVRNYGYTF.

This rearrangement joins TRBV29-1 to TRBJ2-2; the D is unclear. CDR3 length: 11 residues. V lost 5 bases to trimming and J lost 6 bases, with 7 bases between them. The germline CDR1 and CDR2 sequences are SQVTM and ANQGSEA. CDR3 residues: CSVYGSGELFF. The CDR3 bases are TGCAGCGTTTATGGGTCCGGGGAGCTGTTTTTT.

This clone was picked up one time. The same CDR3 arises from other DNA sequences in this sample as well. This chain links TRBV6-6 with TRBJ2-7; D is possibly TRBD2 (5 bases). CDR3 length: 14 amino acids. Germline values: CDR1 MNHNY, CDR2 SVGAGI (reference sequence). V lost 3 bases to trimming and J lost 4 bases, with 13 bases between them. The CDR3 DNA follows: TGTGCCAGCAGTTATAGTATAGGGAGTTACGAGCAGTACTTC. It specifies CASSYSIGSYEQYF.

The V call is TRBV29-1, the J call TRBJ1-1; D uncertain. This CDR3 has 13 amino acids. Trimming shortened V by 0 bases and J by 4 bases, and 9 bases separated the two germline ends. Germline CDR1 and CDR2: SQVTM and ANQGSEA. The CDR3: CSVEDWSATEAFF. Written as DNA, the CDR3 is TGCAGCGTTGAAGACTGGTCGGCCACTGAAGCTTTCTTT.

The rearrangement links TRBV6-5 to TRBJ2-1; 7 nucleotides align to TRBD2. The CDR3 is 15 residues long. V was clipped by 2 bases and J by 5 bases; unmatched bases: 6. Looked up from germline, CDR1 is MNHEY and CDR2 is SVGAGI. Written as DNA, the CDR3 is TGTGCCAGCAGTTACACTCCGGGACTAAACAATGAGCAGTTCTTC. This translates into CASSYTPGLNNEQFF.

This sequence joins TRBV30 and TRBJ1-1; no clear D gene. The length of the CDR3 is 14 residues. The germline V gene has CDR1 GTSNPN and CDR2 SVGIG (reference sequence). Trimming left V 0 bases short and J 1 base short, with 9 bases between. CDR3 in DNA: TGTGCCTGGAGTGTTCCAAGGCGGAACACTGAAGCTTTCTTT. Translated, it gives CAWSVPRRNTEAFF.

V and J are TRBV19 and TRBJ1-5; a possible D gene is TRBD1 (5 bases). Germline CDR1 and CDR2: LNHDA and SQIVND (reference sequence). This CDR3 is built from 14 residues. The V gene lost 8 bases and the J gene lost 5 bases, with 16 bases spanning the gap. CDR3 sequence: CASLEEGLDQPQHF. The CDR3 DNA reads TGTGCCAGTTTGGAAGAGGGGCTCGATCAGCCCCAGCATTTT.

V usage is TRBV4-1 and J usage is TRBJ2-1; D gene ambiguous. V lost 4 bases and J lost 8, with 12 bases in between. Germline loops: CDR1 MGHRA, CDR2 YSYEKL. The CDR3 is 13 residues long. CDR3: CASSRKGGDEQFF. As DNA, the CDR3 is TGCGCCAGCAGCCGAAAGGGTGGGGATGAGCAGTTCTTC.

This clone was counted ten times or more. The chain is built from TRBV7-9 and TRBJ2-2, with 7 bases identical to TRBD1. Germline lookup yields CDR1 SEHNR and CDR2 FQNEAQ (reference sequence). With 5 bases clipped from V and 2 bases from J, the junction kept 5 bases outside the gene matches. This CDR3 is built from 15 residues. Here the CDR3 DNA reads TGTGCCAGCAGCGCCGGGACAGCCAACACCGGGGAGCTGTTTTTT. Amino acids: CASSAGTANTGELFF.

This clone appeared a single time. The chain uses TRBV25-1 and TRBJ2-7; D gene ambiguous. Germline-derived CDR1 and CDR2 are MGHDK and SYGVNS. CDR3 size: 16 residues. The V end was cut by 2 bases, the J end by 3 bases, with 17 bases between. The CDR3 DNA is TGTGCCAGCAGTGAAGGAACCAAAGAGAATTTCTACGAGCAGTACTTC. Translating gives CASSEGTKENFYEQYF.

V usage is TRBV11-2 and J usage is TRBJ2-5; 8 bases are shared with TRBD1. V gave up 3 bases and J gave up 2 bases; unmatched junction bases: 11. This CDR3 is 17 amino acids long. Per germline, CDR1 SGHAT and CDR2 FQNNGV. Here the CDR3 reads CASSFYSGTGRQETQYF. The CDR3 DNA reads as TGTGCCAGCAGCTTCTACTCCGGGACAGGTCGACAAGAGACCCAGTACTTC.

This chain links TRBV29-1 with TRBJ2-6; perhaps TRBD1 as D (5 bases). Between the trimmed V and J ends, which lost 7 bases and 0 bases, there was a span of 10 bases. The CDR3 spans 14 residues. CDR1 is SQVTM and CDR2 is ANQGSEA in the germline V gene. Here the CDR3 reads CSAVTGSGANVLTF. DNA for the CDR3: TGCAGCGCCGTTACAGGCTCTGGGGCCAACGTCCTGACTTTC.

The chain employs TRBV27 and TRBJ1-3; TRBD1 aligns across 7 bases. CDR1 and CDR2 (germline): MNHEY, SMNVEV (reference sequence). Trimming took 6 bases from V and 2 from J; bases not matched to a gene: 10. This CDR3 is 16 amino acids long. CDR3 region: CASSQFPRGPGNTIYF. The CDR3 DNA is TGTGCCAGCAGCCAATTCCCTAGGGGGCCTGGAAACACCATATATTTT.

The J gene is TRBJ2-7, the V gene TRBV5-6, with TRBD2 identical over 12 bases. The ends lost 1 base at V and 2 bases at J; junction bases unmatched: 4. This CDR3 is 16 amino acids long. Germline V CDR1 and CDR2: SGHDT, YYEEEE. Written as DNA, the CDR3 is TGTGCCAGCAGCTTGACTAGCGGGGGGCCTACCTACGAGCAGTACTTC. Amino acid sequence: CASSLTSGGPTYEQYF.

This clone has a handful of counts. The V gene is TRBV29-1, the J gene TRBJ2-7, with D perhaps TRBD1 (6 bases). CDR3 size: 14 residues. With 2 bases removed from V and 4 bases from J, the gap between germline ends came to 15 bases. Germline V gene data show CDR1 as SQVTM and CDR2 as ANQGSEA. This chain's CDR3 is CSVETPGHPYEQYF. CDR3 in DNA: TGCAGCGTTGAAACCCCGGGACACCCATACGAGCAGTACTTC.

The gene calls are TRBV29-1 and TRBJ2-1; no firm D call. This CDR3 contains 11 residues. Trimming shortened V by 8 bases and J by 6 bases, and 11 bases separated the two germline ends. The germline CDR1 and CDR2 sequences are SQVTM and ANQGSEA. CDR3 nucleotide sequence: TGCAGCTTCGACGCGACCAATGAGCAGTTCTTC. Translating gives CSFDATNEQFF.